These 5 T cell receptor beta chains originate from one sample sequenced in a study of blood T cell repertoires in COVID-19 (dated by TCRdb to about 2020). The receptor library was made with the immunoSEQ multiplex PCR assay. TCRdb holds this immuneACCESS table with in-frame rearrangements only. Some clones are missing; in checked studies, unresolved V genes explain under half, and the rest has no known cause. Within this sample are fewer than 350,000 clones, with 75% to 95% of them counted one time only. The ten largest clones take up roughly 6.8% of the sample. Sequencing was done on a sample of peripheral blood. The receptor set was obtained from a woman in her thirties with COVID-19, enrolled during active disease.

This clone was recorded only once. This chain connects TRBV4-1 to TRBJ2-5; 11 bases agree with TRBD1. Germline CDR1 and CDR2: MGHRA and YSYEKL. The CDR3 length is 16 residues. Unmatched junction bases numbered 5, after V lost 0 bases and J lost 5 bases. The CDR3: CASSQDRTGGFETQYF. The CDR3 DNA reads as TGCGCCAGCAGCCAAGACAGGACAGGGGGCTTTGAGACCCAGTACTTC.

The V and J genes are TRBV4-2 and TRBJ1-2; D possibly corresponds to TRBD1 (6 bases). Per germline, CDR1 LGHNA and CDR2 YNFKEQ. The CDR3 runs to 16 residues. Trimming left V 1 base short and J 4 bases short, with 16 bases between. The CDR3 DNA reads TGTGCCAGCAGCCAAGCTGCCGCCAGGGGATCCTATGGCTACACCTTC. It yields the protein CASSQAAARGSYGYTF.

This clone was counted between two and nine times. The V call is TRBV14, the J call TRBJ1-1, with D possibly matching TRBD1 (6 bases). V was shortened by 3 bases and J by 12 bases, with 14 bases between the two germline ends. Germline V gene sequence: CDR1 SGHDN, CDR2 FVKESK. CDR3 length: 12 amino acids. CDR3 amino acids: CASSHGQLAPFF. In DNA, the CDR3 is TGTGCCAGCAGCCATGGACAGCTCGCTCCTTTCTTT.

This chain connects TRBV9 to TRBJ1-3, with TRBD1 matching over 7 bases. The CDR3 consists of 15 residues. Trimming took 0 bases from V and 3 from J; bases not matched to a gene: 3. In germline, CDR1 is SGDLS, CDR2 YYNGEE. CDR3: CASSVETGNGNTIYF. The CDR3 DNA is TGTGCCAGCAGCGTAGAGACAGGGAATGGAAACACCATATATTTT. Full variable domain (remainder filled in from reference TRBV9 and TRBJ1-3): DSGVTQTPKHLITATGQRVTLRCSPRSGDLSVYWYQQSLDQGLQFLIQYYNGEERAKGNILERFSAQQFPDLHSELNLSSLELGDSALYFCASSVETGNGNTIYFGEGSWLTVV.

J is TRBJ1-2 and V is TRBV5-5; maybe TRBD1 (5 bases). Germline assignment: CDR1 SGHKS and CDR2 YYEKEE (reference sequence). V lost 2 bases and J lost 4, with 9 bases in between. This CDR3 comprises 13 residues. CDR3 protein: CASSFTGSYGYTF. The CDR3 nucleotides are TGTGCCAGCAGCTTTACAGGCTCCTATGGCTACACCTTC.